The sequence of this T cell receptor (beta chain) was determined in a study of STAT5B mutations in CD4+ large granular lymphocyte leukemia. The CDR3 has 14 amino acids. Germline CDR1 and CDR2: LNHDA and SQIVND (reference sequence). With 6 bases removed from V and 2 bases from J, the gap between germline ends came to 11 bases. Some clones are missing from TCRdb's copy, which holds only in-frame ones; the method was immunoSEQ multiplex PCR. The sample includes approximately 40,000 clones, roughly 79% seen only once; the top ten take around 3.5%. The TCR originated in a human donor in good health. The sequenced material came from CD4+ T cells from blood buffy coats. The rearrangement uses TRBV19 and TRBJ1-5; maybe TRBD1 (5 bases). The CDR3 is CASSWDGGNQPQHF. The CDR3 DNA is TGTGCCAGTAGCTGGGACGGGGGCAATCAGCCCCAGCATTTT. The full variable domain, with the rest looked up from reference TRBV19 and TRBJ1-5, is DGGITQSPKYLFRKEGQNVTLSCEQNLNHDAMYWYRQDPGQGLRLIYYSQIVNDFQKGDIAEGYSVSREKKESFPLTVTSAQKNPTAFYLCASSWDGGNQPQHFGDGTRLSIL.